This TCR beta chain was recorded in a study of regulatory dendritic cells for organ transplantation listed by TCRdb under 2017. Study-level background: Before and after allostimulation with regulatory or mature dendritic cells, TCRbeta repertoires were sequenced from sorted naive and memory CD4+ and CD8+ T cells.

Trimming removed 1 base from V and 4 bases from J; the gene matches leave 8 bases unexplained. CDR1 and CDR2, per the germline V gene, are SGHNT and YENEEA. The cysteine opens and the phenylalanine closes a CDR3 of 16 amino acids. The DNA shown is the 48-base CDR3, in frame from base 1. Study-wide conclusions, independent of this receptor: Among the resting subsets, memory CD8+ T cells contained the most alloreactive TCR clonotypes. Repertoires were highly diverse in naive CD4+ and CD8+ T cells, less diverse in memory cells, and most oligoclonal in memory CD8+ cells. Allostimulation expanded memory CD8+ clones in both subjects, but regulatory dendritic cells appeared to induce more limited expansion than mature dendritic cells. Sequencing was done in only a couple of subjects, and the authors reported considerable heterogeneity between individuals in the alloreactive memory CD8+ T cell pool.

FACS was used to sort CD4+ or CD8+ cells into naive T cells (CD45RA+) and memory T cells (CD45RO+). T cells for TCR sequencing came from a couple of healthy control subjects. Unstimulated sorted T cell subsets were used as baseline controls for the mixed lymphocyte reactions. Genomic DNA was extracted with the Qiagen DNeasy Blood & Tissue Kit. A multiplexed two-step PCR with Vbeta-specific forward primers and Jbeta-specific reverse primers was used to amplify the TCRbeta CDR3 regions. Through the immunoSEQ service, the TCRbeta libraries were run on an Illumina instrument for sequencing. Per the authors' processing: IMGT annotation was used to assign V, D and J genes, and synthetic CDR3 analogues were used to correct the counts for multiplex PCR bias. In the immunoSEQ Analyzer, repertoire clonality was calculated as one minus normalized Shannon entropy. Clonal expansion was defined using Fisher's exact test with Benjamini-Hochberg false discovery rate control and a two-tailed threshold of P<0.01. TCRdb took over this immuneACCESS table, retaining in-frame rearrangements with V and J assigned. Such tables are incomplete; in checked studies, under half of the missing clones stem from an unresolved V gene, and the remainder is unexplained. V, J and clone size derive from that table, while D and trimming were established from the DNA sequence. Across this sample there are 34,000 or so clones, with roughly nine tenths seen only once. About 0.063% of the sample is taken by the ten largest.

Regarding this clone: Its antigen is unknown. No base quality information exists; no much larger clone differs at one position.

This sequence originates from a human donor in good health. Here the chain combines TRBV11-3 and TRBJ2-7; 9 middle bases align to TRBD1. The sequenced sample consisted of naive CD4+ T cells from blood. What the cell subset or site label conveys for this sample: CD45RA+ naive T cells. At the DNA level, the sequence is TGTGCCAGCAGCTTAGGTTCCGGGACAGGGAGTTACGAGCAGTACTTC. It translates as CASSLGSGTGSYEQYF.